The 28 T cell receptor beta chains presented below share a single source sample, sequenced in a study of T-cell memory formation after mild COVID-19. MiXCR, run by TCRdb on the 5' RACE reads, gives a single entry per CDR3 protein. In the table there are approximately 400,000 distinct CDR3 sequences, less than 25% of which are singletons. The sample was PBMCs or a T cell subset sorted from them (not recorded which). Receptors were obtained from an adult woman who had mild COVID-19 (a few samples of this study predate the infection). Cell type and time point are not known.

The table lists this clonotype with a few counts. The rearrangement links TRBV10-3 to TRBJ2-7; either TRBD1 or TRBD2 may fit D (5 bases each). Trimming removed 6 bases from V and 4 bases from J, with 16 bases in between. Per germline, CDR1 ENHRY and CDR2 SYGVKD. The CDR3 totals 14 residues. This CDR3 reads CAISQTGTAYEQYF. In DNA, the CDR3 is TGTGCCATCAGCCAAACCGGGACCGCATACGAGCAGTACTTC.

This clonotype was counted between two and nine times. The CDR3 protein is CASSLGQVYYGYTF. The CDR3 DNA follows: TGTGCCAGCTCACTGGGACAGGTATACTATGGCTACACCTTC. The V and J genes are TRBV18 and TRBJ1-2; TRBD1 matches at 8 bases. Germline CDR1 KGHSH, CDR2 LQKENI. V shed 4 bases and J 3 bases; nucleotides not matched to a gene: 4. This CDR3 contains 14 residues.

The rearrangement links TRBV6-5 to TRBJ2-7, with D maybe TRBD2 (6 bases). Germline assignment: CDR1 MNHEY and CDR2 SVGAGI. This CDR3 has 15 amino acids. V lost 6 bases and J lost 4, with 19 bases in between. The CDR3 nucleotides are TGTGCCAGCAGACAGCGAAGCGGGCGGTCGTACGAGCAGTACTTC. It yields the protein CASRQRSGRSYEQYF.

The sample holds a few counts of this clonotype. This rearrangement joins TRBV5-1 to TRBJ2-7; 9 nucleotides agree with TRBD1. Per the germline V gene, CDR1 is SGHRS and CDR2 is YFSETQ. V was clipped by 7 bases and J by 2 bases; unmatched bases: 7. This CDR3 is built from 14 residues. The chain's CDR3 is CASRSGTGPYEQYF. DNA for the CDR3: TGCGCCAGCCGGAGCGGGACAGGGCCCTACGAGCAGTACTTC.

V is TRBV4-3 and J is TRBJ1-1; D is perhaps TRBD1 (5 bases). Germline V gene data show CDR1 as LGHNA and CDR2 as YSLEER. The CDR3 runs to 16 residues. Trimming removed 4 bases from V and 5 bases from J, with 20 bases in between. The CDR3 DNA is TGCGCCAGCAGCCCGAGCTATCCGGGCGGGGGAACTGAAGCTTTCTTT. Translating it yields CASSPSYPGGGTEAFF.

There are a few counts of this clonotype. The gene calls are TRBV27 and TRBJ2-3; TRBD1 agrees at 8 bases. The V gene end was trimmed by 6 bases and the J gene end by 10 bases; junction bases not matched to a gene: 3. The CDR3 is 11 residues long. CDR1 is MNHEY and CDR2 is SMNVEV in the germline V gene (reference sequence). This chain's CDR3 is CASSRGQAQYF. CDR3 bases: TGTGCCAGCAGCAGGGGGCAGGCGCAGTATTTT.

The CDR3 DNA reads TGCAGTGCTAGAGAAGCAGGGTCGGGGATTCTAGCCAAAAACATTCAGTACTTC. Amino acid sequence: CSAREAGSGILAKNIQYF. The genes are TRBV20-1 and TRBJ2-4, with D perhaps being TRBD1 or TRBD2 (5 bases each). The germline gives CDR1 DFQATT, CDR2 SNEGSKA (reference sequence). CDR3 length: 18 residues. Trimming pared 0 bases from V and 0 bases from J, leaving 18 bases between.

The CDR3, as DNA: TGTGCCAGCAGCTCGGACCCCCTGCGGGAGGGCCGGGTGGAGCAGTTCTTC. It encodes CASSSDPLREGRVEQFF. The chain recombines TRBV13 with TRBJ2-1; 9 bases line up with TRBD2. The ends lost 4 bases at V and 10 bases at J; junction bases unmatched: 17. The CDR3 runs to 17 residues. Germline V gene sequence: CDR1 PRHDT, CDR2 FYEKMQ (reference sequence).

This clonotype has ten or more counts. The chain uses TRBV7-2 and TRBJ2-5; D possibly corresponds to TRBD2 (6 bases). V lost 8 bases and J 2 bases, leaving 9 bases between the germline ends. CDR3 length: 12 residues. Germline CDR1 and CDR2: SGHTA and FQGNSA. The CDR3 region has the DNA TGTGCCAGCCGCCGGGGGCAAGAGACCCAGTACTTC. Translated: CASRRGQETQYF.

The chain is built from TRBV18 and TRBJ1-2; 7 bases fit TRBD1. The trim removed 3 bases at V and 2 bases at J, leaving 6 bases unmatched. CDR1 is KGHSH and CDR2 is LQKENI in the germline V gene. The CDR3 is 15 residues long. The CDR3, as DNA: TGTGCCAGCTCACCTCGGGACAGAATAAACTATGGCTACACCTTC. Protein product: CASSPRDRINYGYTF.

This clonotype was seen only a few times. The CDR3 DNA reads TGTGCCAGCAGCTTAGAGTACAGGGCACTTGAAAAACTGTTTTTT. This sequence encodes CASSLEYRALEKLFF. The chain is built from TRBV7-2 and TRBJ1-4; perhaps TRBD1 as D (6 bases). CDR1 is SGHTA and CDR2 is FQGNSA in the germline V gene. The CDR3 has 15 residues. Trimming took off 1 base at V and 7 bases at J, with 13 bases between the two ends. The full variable domain, its missing parts supplied by reference TRBV7-2 and TRBJ1-4, is GAGVSQSPSNKVTEKGKDVELRCDPISGHTALYWYRQSLGQGLEFLIYFQGNSAPDKSGLPSDRFSAERTGGSVSTLTIQRTQQEDSAVYLCASSLEYRALEKLFFGSGTQLSVL.

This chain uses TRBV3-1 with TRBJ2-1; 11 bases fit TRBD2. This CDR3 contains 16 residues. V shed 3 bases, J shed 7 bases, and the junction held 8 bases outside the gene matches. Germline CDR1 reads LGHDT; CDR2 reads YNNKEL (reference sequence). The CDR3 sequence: CASSHSTSGARNEQFF. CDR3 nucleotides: TGTGCCAGCAGCCACTCGACTAGCGGGGCTCGGAATGAGCAGTTCTTC.

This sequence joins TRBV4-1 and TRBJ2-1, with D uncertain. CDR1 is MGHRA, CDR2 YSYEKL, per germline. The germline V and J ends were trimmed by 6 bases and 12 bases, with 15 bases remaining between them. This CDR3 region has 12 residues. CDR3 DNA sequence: TGCGCCAGCAGGGGAACGCACGCTGGGCAGTTCTTC. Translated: CASRGTHAGQFF.

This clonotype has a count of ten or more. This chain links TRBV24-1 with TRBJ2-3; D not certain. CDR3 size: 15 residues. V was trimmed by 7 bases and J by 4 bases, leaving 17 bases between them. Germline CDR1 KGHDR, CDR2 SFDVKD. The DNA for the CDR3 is TGTGCCACCAGCCCGTGGGGAAGCAGCGCAGATACGCAGTATTTT. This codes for CATSPWGSSADTQYF.

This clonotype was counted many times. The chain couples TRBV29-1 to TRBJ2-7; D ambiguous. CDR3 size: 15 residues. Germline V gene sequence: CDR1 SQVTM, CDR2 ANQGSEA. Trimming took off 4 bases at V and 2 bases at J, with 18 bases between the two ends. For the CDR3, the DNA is TGCAGCGTTGGGAGCCTGGGCCAGAGAGCCTACGAGCAGTACTTC. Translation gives CSVGSLGQRAYEQYF.

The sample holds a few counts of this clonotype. CDR3 sequence reads: CATLPGTGASSTIYF. The DNA for the CDR3 is TGTGCCACCCTCCCCGGGACAGGCGCCTCCAGCACCATATATTTT. The chain is built from TRBV7-2 and TRBJ1-3; 8 bases are shared with TRBD1. Trimming at V came to 10 bases and at J to 9 bases, leaving 17 bases not matched to a gene. Germline V gives CDR1 SGHTA, CDR2 FQGNSA. This CDR3 region has 15 residues.

CDR3 DNA sequence: TGCAGTGCTGGGCTGGGGGGTACCCAAGAGACCCAGTACTTC. Translating it yields CSAGLGGTQETQYF. J is TRBJ2-5 and V is TRBV20-1; tentative D call: TRBD2 (6 bases). The length of the CDR3 is 14 residues. CDR1 and CDR2 from the germline V gene are DFQATT and SNEGSKA (reference sequence). Trimming cost V 5 bases and J 1 base, with 14 bases left between them.

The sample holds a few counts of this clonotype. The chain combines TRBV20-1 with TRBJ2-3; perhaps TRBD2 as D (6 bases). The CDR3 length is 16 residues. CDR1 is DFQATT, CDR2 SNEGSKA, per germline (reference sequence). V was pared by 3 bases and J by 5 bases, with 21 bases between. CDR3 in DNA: TGCAGTGCTAGGAGTGGCGGAGGGATCCTCTTAGATACGCAGTATTTT. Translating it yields CSARSGGGILLDTQYF.

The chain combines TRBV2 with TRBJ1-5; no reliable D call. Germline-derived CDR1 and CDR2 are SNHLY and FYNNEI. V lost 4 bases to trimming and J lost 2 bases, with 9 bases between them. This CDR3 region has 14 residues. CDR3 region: CASSAVARNQPQHF. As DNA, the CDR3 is TGTGCCAGCAGTGCGGTAGCCCGCAATCAGCCCCAGCATTTT.

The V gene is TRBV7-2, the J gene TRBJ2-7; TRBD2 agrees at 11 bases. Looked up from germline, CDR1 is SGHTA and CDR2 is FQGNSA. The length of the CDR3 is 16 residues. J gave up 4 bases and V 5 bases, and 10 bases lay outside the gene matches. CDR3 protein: CASSRGVLAGAYEQYF. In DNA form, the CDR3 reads TGTGCCAGCAGCCGGGGGGTACTAGCGGGAGCTTACGAGCAGTACTTC.

The CDR3 sequence is CASSQGQARRSGANVLTF. The CDR3 DNA reads as TGTGCCAGCAGCCAAGGTCAGGCGAGGCGGTCTGGGGCCAACGTCCTGACTTTC. V usage is TRBV3-1 and J usage is TRBJ2-6; the D is unclear. V gave up 1 base and J gave up 1 base, with 14 bases separating them. The CDR3 is 18 amino acids. Germline V lookup: CDR1 LGHDT, CDR2 YNNKEL (reference sequence).

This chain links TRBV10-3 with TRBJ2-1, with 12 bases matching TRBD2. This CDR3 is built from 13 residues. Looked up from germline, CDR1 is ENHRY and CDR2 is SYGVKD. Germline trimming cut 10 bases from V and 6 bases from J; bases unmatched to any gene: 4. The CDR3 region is CATRLAGVNEQFF. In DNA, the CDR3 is TGTGCCACCCGACTAGCGGGAGTCAATGAGCAGTTCTTC.

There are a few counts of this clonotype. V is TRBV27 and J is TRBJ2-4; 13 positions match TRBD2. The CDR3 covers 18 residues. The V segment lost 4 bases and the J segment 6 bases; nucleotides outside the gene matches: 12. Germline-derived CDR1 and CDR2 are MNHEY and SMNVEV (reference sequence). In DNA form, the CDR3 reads TGTGCCAGCAGTTGGCGGAGGACTAGCGGGGGCAACGCAAACATTCAGTACTTC. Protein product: CASSWRRTSGGNANIQYF.

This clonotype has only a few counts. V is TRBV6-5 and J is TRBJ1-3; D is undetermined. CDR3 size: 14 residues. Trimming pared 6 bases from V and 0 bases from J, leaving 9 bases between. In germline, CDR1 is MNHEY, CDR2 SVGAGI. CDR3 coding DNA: TGTGCCAGCAGCCTGGGCAACTCTGGAAACACCATATATTTT. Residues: CASSLGNSGNTIYF.

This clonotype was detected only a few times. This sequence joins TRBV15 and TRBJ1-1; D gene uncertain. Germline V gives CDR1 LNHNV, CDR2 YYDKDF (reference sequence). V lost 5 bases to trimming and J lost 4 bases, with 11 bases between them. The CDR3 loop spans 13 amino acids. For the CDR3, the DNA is TGTGCCACCAGCTCTCAGGCGGCCACTGAAGCTTTCTTT. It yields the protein CATSSQAATEAFF.

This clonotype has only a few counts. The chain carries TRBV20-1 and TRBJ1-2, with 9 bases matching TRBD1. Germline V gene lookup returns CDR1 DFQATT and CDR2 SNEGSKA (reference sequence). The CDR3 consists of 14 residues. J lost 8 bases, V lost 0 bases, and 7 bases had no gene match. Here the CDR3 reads CSARERDRVYGYTF. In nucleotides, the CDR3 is TGCAGTGCTAGAGAGCGGGACAGGGTCTACGGCTACACCTTC.

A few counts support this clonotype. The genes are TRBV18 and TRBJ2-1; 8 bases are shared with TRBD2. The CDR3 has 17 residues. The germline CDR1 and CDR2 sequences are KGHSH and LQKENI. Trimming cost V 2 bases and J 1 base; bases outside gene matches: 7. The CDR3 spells CASSPVGERGSYNEQFF. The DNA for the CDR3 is TGTGCCAGCTCACCAGTCGGGGAGCGGGGGTCCTACAATGAGCAGTTCTTC.

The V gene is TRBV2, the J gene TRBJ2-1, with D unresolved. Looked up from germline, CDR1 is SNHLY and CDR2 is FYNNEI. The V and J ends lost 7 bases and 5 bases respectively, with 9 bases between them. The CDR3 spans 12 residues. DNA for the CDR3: TGTGCCAGCAAATCCCTGAACAATGAGCAGTTCTTC. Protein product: CASKSLNNEQFF.